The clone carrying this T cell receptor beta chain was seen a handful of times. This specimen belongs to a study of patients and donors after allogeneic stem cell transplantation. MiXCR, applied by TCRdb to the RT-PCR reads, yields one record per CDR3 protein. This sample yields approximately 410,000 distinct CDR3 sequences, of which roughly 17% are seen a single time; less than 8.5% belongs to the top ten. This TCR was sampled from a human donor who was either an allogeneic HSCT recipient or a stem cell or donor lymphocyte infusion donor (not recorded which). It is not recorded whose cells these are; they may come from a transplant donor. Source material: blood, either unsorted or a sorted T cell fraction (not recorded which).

The CDR3 DNA follows: TGTGCCAGCAGTTATCTGGGGGGGTTAGCTTTCTTT. Its protein is CASSYLGGLAFF. The chain joins TRBV6-6 to TRBJ1-1; TRBD1 is a possible D gene (5 bases). V lost 3 bases and J lost 10, with 12 bases in between. This CDR3 is 12 amino acids long. Per germline, CDR1 MNHNY and CDR2 SVGAGI (reference sequence).